Below, 19 T cell receptor beta chains from the same sample are listed, as sequenced in a study of blood T cell repertoires in COVID-19. Measured with immunoSEQ multiplex PCR; TCRdb has only the in-frame clones, and not every one. Seen here are approximately 90,000 clones, 70% to 80% observed once, and the top ten hold 20% to 25%. The material sequenced was peripheral blood. These receptors were taken from a human donor in a cohort sampled during active COVID-19.

This chain joins TRBV5-6 and TRBJ2-1; a possible D gene is TRBD2 (6 bases). The CDR3 is made up of 16 amino acids. V lost 2 bases and J lost 0, with 12 bases in between. Germline assignment: CDR1 SGHDT and CDR2 YYEEEE. CDR3 sequence: CASSLSRGLSYNEQFF. The CDR3, as DNA: TGTGCCAGCAGCTTATCGCGGGGCCTCTCCTACAATGAGCAGTTCTTC.

This chain uses TRBV7-2 with TRBJ1-1; no reliable D call. Germline CDR1 reads SGHTA; CDR2 reads FQGNSA. Trimming shortened V by 3 bases and J by 5 bases, and 10 bases separated the two germline ends. The length of the CDR3 is 13 residues. CDR3 residues: CASSFNVRTEAFF. The CDR3 DNA follows: TGTGCCAGCAGCTTTAATGTGAGGACTGAAGCTTTCTTT.

In its sample, this clone was seen once. The rearrangement links TRBV19 to TRBJ1-2, with no clear D. V was trimmed by 1 base and J by 1 base, leaving 10 bases between them. The germline gives CDR1 LNHDA, CDR2 SQIVND (reference sequence). The CDR3 is made up of 15 amino acids. CDR3 coding DNA: TGTGCCAGTAGTATAGCCCGGGATAGTAACTATGGCTACACCTTC. This translates into CASSIARDSNYGYTF.

J is TRBJ1-1 and V is TRBV30; 10 bases fit TRBD1. The trim removed 6 bases at V and 11 bases at J, leaving 9 bases unmatched. The germline CDR1 and CDR2 sequences are GTSNPN and SVGIG (reference sequence). This CDR3 is built from 12 residues. CDR3 sequence reads: CACKTGGVDAFF. The CDR3 nucleotides are TGTGCCTGTAAGACAGGGGGCGTTGACGCTTTCTTT.

The chain employs TRBV11-2 and TRBJ2-5, with 10 bases aligning to TRBD1. In germline, CDR1 is SGHAT, CDR2 FQNNGV. J was trimmed by 5 bases and V by 5 bases; bases with no gene match: 11. This CDR3 is 16 amino acids long. The DNA for the CDR3 is TGTGCCAGCAGCAGAAACCGGGACAGGGGTGTGGAGACCCAGTACTTC. This translates into CASSRNRDRGVETQYF. The variable domain in full, completed from reference TRBV11-2 and TRBJ2-5, reads EAGVAQSPRYKIIEKRQSVAFWCNPISGHATLYWYQQILGQGPKLLIQFQNNGVVDDSQLPKDRFSAERLKGVDSTLKIQPAKLEDSAVYLCASSRNRDRGVETQYFGPGTRLLVL.

V and J are TRBV12-5 and TRBJ1-1; weak D call: TRBD1 (5 bases). The V end lost 2 bases, the J end lost 5 bases, and 9 bases lay between the germline ends. This CDR3 is 13 amino acids long. Germline values: CDR1 LGHNT, CDR2 FRNRAP. CDR3: CASGLWGGTEAFF. In DNA, the CDR3 is TGTGCTAGTGGTTTGTGGGGGGGGACTGAAGCTTTCTTT.

J is TRBJ1-2 and V is TRBV12-3 or TRBV12-4; D may be TRBD1 (5 bases). V was pared by 3 bases and J by 5 bases, with 10 bases between. This CDR3 is 13 amino acids long. The chain's CDR3 is CASSFLSGYGYTF. The DNA for the CDR3 is TGTGCCAGCAGTTTTCTTTCAGGGTATGGCTACACCTTC.

J is TRBJ2-7 and V is TRBV5-1; D might be TRBD2 (5 bases). This CDR3 has 13 residues. The V end lost 7 bases, the J end lost 1 base, and 12 bases lay between the germline ends. Germline lookup yields CDR1 SGHRS and CDR2 YFSETQ. The CDR3 region is CASSTSGSYEQYF. The CDR3 DNA follows: TGCGCCAGCTCCACCTCGGGATCCTACGAGCAGTACTTC.

The V gene is TRBV4-3, the J gene TRBJ2-7; D possibly corresponds to TRBD2 (5 bases). CDR3 size: 15 residues. The V end lost 1 base, the J end lost 4 bases, and 14 bases lay between the germline ends. CDR1 LGHNA and CDR2 YSLEER come from the germline V gene. CDR3 loop: CASSQGPAATYEQYF. The CDR3 region has the DNA TGCGCCAGCAGCCAAGGTCCAGCGGCAACTTACGAGCAGTACTTC.

This clone was detected ten times or more. This rearrangement joins TRBV6-5 to TRBJ2-7; 10 bases are a match to TRBD1. This CDR3 has 15 amino acids. V was pared by 6 bases and J by 8 bases, with 13 bases of the junction left unmatched. Germline-derived CDR1 and CDR2 are MNHEY and SVGAGI. The CDR3 loop is CASSQAWDRGGQQYF. In DNA form, the CDR3 reads TGTGCCAGCAGCCAGGCCTGGGACAGGGGAGGCCAGCAGTACTTC.

This chain uses TRBV14 with TRBJ2-7, with 10 bases that match TRBD2. J lost 7 bases, V lost 1 base, and 13 bases had no gene match. The CDR3 length is 17 residues. Germline V CDR1 and CDR2: SGHDN, FVKESK. CDR3 sequence (DNA): TGTGCCAGCAGCCAAGTTAAGGGGCTAGCGGGAGCGAGGGAGCAGTACTTC. Amino acid sequence: CASSQVKGLAGAREQYF.

The chain carries TRBV27 and TRBJ1-6; no definite D call. From germline, CDR1 is MNHEY and CDR2 SMNVEV (reference sequence). The CDR3 is 12 amino acids. V lost 6 bases, J lost 3 bases, and 3 bases lay in between. The CDR3 is CASSFYNSPLHF. The CDR3 bases are TGTGCCAGCAGCTTCTATAATTCACCCCTCCACTTT.

This clone was found many times. DNA of the CDR3: TGTGCCAGCAGCCCGGGGATACGGGAGCAGTACTTC. Encoded protein: CASSPGIREQYF. The rearrangement links TRBV7-9 to TRBJ2-7, with a weak D call TRBD2 (5 bases). V lost 5 bases and J 7 bases, leaving 12 bases between the germline ends. This CDR3 is built from 12 residues. The germline gives CDR1 SEHNR, CDR2 FQNEAQ (reference sequence).

The chain has TRBV19 and TRBJ2-1; 7 bases line up with TRBD2. Losses at the gene ends were 3 bases for V and 4 bases for J; bases not matched to a gene: 21. Germline V gives CDR1 LNHDA, CDR2 SQIVND (reference sequence). This CDR3 has 20 amino acids. The CDR3 coding sequence is TGTGCCAGTAGTATGCCCCTCTTGAGGGAGGGCCCGGATTCTTACAATGAGCAGTTCTTC. It translates to CASSMPLLREGPDSYNEQFF.

The chain joins TRBV7-3 to TRBJ2-3; 9 bases are shared with TRBD2. Germline V gene lookup returns CDR1 SGHTA and CDR2 FQGTGA. The CDR3 length is 16 residues. Trimming at V came to 2 bases and at J to 6 bases, leaving 9 bases not matched to a gene. CDR3 residues: CASSLEAGGPLDTQYF. Here the CDR3 DNA reads TGTGCCAGCAGCTTAGAAGCGGGAGGTCCTCTGGATACGCAGTATTTT.

The V and J genes are TRBV28 and TRBJ1-2; possibly TRBD1 for D (6 bases). V was cut by 6 bases and J by 3 bases, with 14 bases left in between. This CDR3 is built from 14 residues. CDR1 is MDHEN, CDR2 SYDVKM, per germline. CDR3 bases: TGTGCCAGCAGGGGGGTGGGGGCGGACTATGGCTACACCTTC. Protein product: CASRGVGADYGYTF.

In this sample, this clone turned up a few times. J is TRBJ1-2 and V is TRBV18, with D unresolved. Per germline, CDR1 KGHSH and CDR2 LQKENI. Trimming cost V 3 bases and J 0 bases, with 11 bases left between them. The CDR3 totals 15 residues. For the CDR3, the DNA is TGTGCCAGCTCACCGCTGCACGGGTCTAACTATGGCTACACCTTC. It codes for CASSPLHGSNYGYTF.

The chain recombines TRBV5-1 with TRBJ2-1, with 8 positions matching TRBD2. The germline CDR1 and CDR2 sequences are SGHRS and YFSETQ. This CDR3 has 14 amino acids. Losses at the gene ends were 4 bases for V and 4 bases for J; bases not matched to a gene: 4. As DNA, the CDR3 is TGCGCCAGCAGCATTACTAGCGGTTACAATGAGCAGTTCTTC. This gives the protein CASSITSGYNEQFF. Filled out from reference TRBV5-1 and TRBJ2-1, the complete variable domain reads KAGVTQTPRYLIKTRGQQVTLSCSPISGHRSVSWYQQTPGQGLQFLFEYFSETQRNKGNFPGRFSGRQFSNSRSEMNVSTLELGDSALYLCASSITSGYNEQFFGPGTRLTVL.

The rearrangement joins TRBV7-9 to TRBJ2-7; perhaps TRBD1 as D (6 bases). V was shortened by 5 bases and J by 7 bases, with 15 bases between the two germline ends. CDR1 and CDR2 (germline): SEHNR, FQNEAQ (reference sequence). The CDR3 runs to 13 residues. The DNA for the CDR3 is TGTGCCAGCAGCCAACAGGGCGTCGGGGAGCAGTACTTC. This gives the protein CASSQQGVGEQYF. The entire variable domain, with the rest obtained from reference TRBV7-9 and TRBJ2-7, is as follows: DTGVSQNPRHKITKRGQNVTFRCDPISEHNRLYWYRQTLGQGPEFLTYFQNEAQLEKSRLLSDRFSAERPKGSFSTLEIQRTEQGDSAMYLCASSQQGVGEQYFGPGTRLTVT.